The rows below give T cell receptor beta chains drawn from one sample of a study of T-cell reconstitution after alpha-beta-depleted transplantation in children. In TCRdb, the PCR reads were re-called with MiXCR into one record per CDR3 protein. The sample shows about 290,000 distinct CDR3 sequences, around 10% of them seen only once. The sample in question was PBMCs, obtained before TCRalphabeta/CD19-depleted stem cell transplant. These receptors were obtained from a boy under two years old with acute myeloid leukemia, due to receive a stem cell transplant. Both conserved end residues are part of each CDR3. The order of the fields is clone size, J gene, D gene, V gene, CDR3 DNA, CDR3 protein. A D gene is named only where the DNA matches it firmly. Part of the rows lack a size; the others show once, few, many or a class for expanded clones.

abundance: many
j_gene: TRBJ2-6
d_gene: NA
v_gene: TRBV5-4
CDR3nt: TGTGCCAGCAGCTTGGGAGCCGGGGGTTCTGGGGCCAACGTCCTGACTTTC
CDR3aa: CASSLGAGGSGANVLTF

abundance: many
j_gene: TRBJ2-2
d_gene: TRBD2
v_gene: TRBV7-2
CDR3nt: TGTGCCAGCAGCTTACGGGGGGTCCCCGGGGAGCTGTTTTTT
CDR3aa: CASSLRGVPGELFF

abundance: many
j_gene: TRBJ2-3
d_gene: NA
v_gene: TRBV6-2/TRBV6-3
CDR3nt: TGTGCCAGCAGTTATGGCGGTCTTAGCACAGATACGCAGTATTTT
CDR3aa: CASSYGGLSTDTQYF

abundance: few
j_gene: TRBJ2-5
d_gene: TRBD1
v_gene: TRBV6-2/TRBV6-3
CDR3nt: TGTGCCAGCACCGAATCCGGGACAGGGACTCGAGAGACCCAGTACTTC
CDR3aa: CASTESGTGTRETQYF

abundance: NA
j_gene: TRBJ2-3
d_gene: NA
v_gene: TRBV28
CDR3nt: TGTGGAACATTAGGCCAACCGCCAGATACGCAGTATTTT
CDR3aa: CGTLGQPPDTQYF

abundance: NA
j_gene: TRBJ2-1
d_gene: TRBD2
v_gene: TRBV10-3
CDR3nt: TGTGCCATCAGTGGGCGGGGGGGCTATCATGAGCAGTTCTTC
CDR3aa: CAISGRGGYHEQFF

abundance: many
j_gene: TRBJ2-1
d_gene: NA
v_gene: TRBV7-3
CDR3nt: TGTGCCAGCAGCTTAAAGGAGAGCGGGGACAGCTACAATGAGCAGTTCTTC
CDR3aa: CASSLKESGDSYNEQFF

abundance: many
j_gene: TRBJ2-7
d_gene: NA
v_gene: TRBV12-3/TRBV12-4
CDR3nt: TGTGCCAGCAGTTTGTCAGGGTATGAGCAGTACTTC
CDR3aa: CASSLSGYEQYF

abundance: few
j_gene: TRBJ2-1
d_gene: NA
v_gene: TRBV14
CDR3nt: TGTGCCAGCAGCCAAGCGGATCTTAGTAGGTTCCATGAGCAGTTCTTC
CDR3aa: CASSQADLSRFHEQFF

abundance: many
j_gene: TRBJ1-1
d_gene: TRBD1
v_gene: TRBV11-2
CDR3nt: TGTGCCAGCAGCCACCCCGGGACAGGGTTCCGAGAAGCTTTCTTT
CDR3aa: CASSHPGTGFREAFF

abundance: many
j_gene: TRBJ2-7
d_gene: NA
v_gene: TRBV28
CDR3nt: TGTGCCAGCAGTCCCCGGAGGGGATTGACCTACGAGCAGTACTTC
CDR3aa: CASSPRRGLTYEQYF

abundance: NA
j_gene: TRBJ2-1
d_gene: TRBD2
v_gene: TRBV11-1
CDR3nt: TGTGCCAGCAGCTTAGCGCTGATTAAAGCGGGAGGGCCTCATGAGCAGTTCTTC
CDR3aa: CASSLALIKAGGPHEQFF

abundance: few
j_gene: TRBJ2-3
d_gene: TRBD2
v_gene: TRBV29-1
CDR3nt: TGCAGCACTCCCGGGACTAGCGGGGGTAAAGGAGATACGCAGTATTTT
CDR3aa: CSTPGTSGGKGDTQYF

abundance: many
j_gene: TRBJ1-1
d_gene: NA
v_gene: TRBV4-2
CDR3nt: TGTGCCAGCAGCCAGCGGAACACTGAAGCTTTCTTT
CDR3aa: CASSQRNTEAFF

abundance: NA
j_gene: TRBJ2-7
d_gene: TRBD2
v_gene: TRBV4-3
CDR3nt: TGCGCCAGCAGCCAAAGGTGGCTAGCGGGAGGGCACTACGAGCAGTACTTC
CDR3aa: CASSQRWLAGGHYEQYF